These 15 T cell receptor beta chains share one sample of origin, sequenced in a study of patients and donors after allogeneic stem cell transplantation. A single record per CDR3 protein comes from TCRdb applying MiXCR to the RT-PCR reads. This table has roughly 250,000 distinct CDR3 sequences, 12% to 15% appearing once. The sequenced material came from blood, either unsorted or a sorted T cell fraction (not recorded which). All receptors derive from a human donor who was either an allogeneic HSCT recipient or a stem cell or donor lymphocyte infusion donor (not recorded which). It is not recorded whose cells these are; they may come from a transplant donor.

This clonotype was recorded many times. The rearrangement uses TRBV7-9 and TRBJ1-1, with 9 positions matching TRBD1. The CDR3 is 15 amino acids. Per germline, CDR1 SEHNR and CDR2 FQNEAQ (reference sequence). Trimming at V came to 4 bases and at J to 3 bases, leaving 6 bases not matched to a gene. The CDR3 coding sequence is TGTGCCAGCAGCTCCCCTCACAGGGGGCACACTGAAGCTTTCTTT. It is translated as CASSSPHRGHTEAFF.

This clonotype was counted a single time. The chain couples TRBV7-3 to TRBJ2-3; 9 bases map to TRBD2. Germline values: CDR1 SGHTA, CDR2 FQGTGA. The CDR3 is 15 residues long. The trim removed 6 bases at V and 2 bases at J, leaving 6 bases unmatched. The CDR3 loop reads CASSPVAGDTDTQYF. CDR3 coding DNA: TGTGCCAGCAGTCCTGTAGCGGGGGACACAGATACGCAGTATTTT.

This rearrangement joins TRBV5-5 to TRBJ2-1; D is unresolved. Germline V gives CDR1 SGHKS, CDR2 YYEKEE (reference sequence). The CDR3 has 11 residues. Trimming left V 0 bases short and J 10 bases short, with 5 bases between. The CDR3 loop reads CASSLAAEQFF. CDR3 nucleotides: TGTGCCAGCAGCTTGGCTGCGGAGCAGTTCTTC. The entire variable domain, with the rest obtained from reference TRBV5-5 and TRBJ2-1, is as follows: DAGVTQSPTHLIKTRGQQVTLRCSPISGHKSVSWYQQVLGQGPQFIFQYYEKEERGRGNFPDRFSARQFPNYSSELNVNALLLGDSALYLCASSLAAEQFFGPGTRLTVL.

The rearrangement joins TRBV20-1 to TRBJ1-2; tentatively, D is TRBD1 (5 bases). CDR3 length equals 13 residues. Germline V gene lookup returns CDR1 DFQATT and CDR2 SNEGSKA (reference sequence). V was trimmed by 0 bases and J by 6 bases, leaving 11 bases between them. In DNA form, the CDR3 reads TGCAGTGCTAGAGATCCCGGGGGAGATGGCTACACCTTC. This sequence encodes CSARDPGGDGYTF.

The CDR3 sequence: CASSRPIREGRSGYEQYF. CDR3 sequence (DNA): TGTGCCAGCAGCCGACCAATTCGGGAGGGCCGTTCAGGCTACGAGCAGTACTTC. The rearrangement joins TRBV3-1 to TRBJ2-7; 8 positions match TRBD2. The ends lost 4 bases at V and 3 bases at J; junction bases unmatched: 17. CDR1 and CDR2 from the germline V gene are LGHDT and YNNKEL (reference sequence). The CDR3 consists of 18 residues.

A few counts support this clonotype. The chain couples TRBV7-2 to TRBJ2-7; D is undetermined. The V and J ends lost 4 bases and 6 bases respectively, with 10 bases between them. Germline CDR1 is SGHTA and CDR2 is FQGNSA. This CDR3 spans 12 amino acids. The CDR3, as DNA: TGTGCCAGCAGCTCCCTGGGCCGCGAGCAGTACTTC. Protein: CASSSLGREQYF. Filled out from reference TRBV7-2 and TRBJ2-7, the complete variable domain reads GAGVSQSPSNKVTEKGKDVELRCDPISGHTALYWYRQSLGQGLEFLIYFQGNSAPDKSGLPSDRFSAERTGGSVSTLTIQRTQQEDSAVYLCASSSLGREQYFGPGTRLTVT.

This clonotype came up a few times. The rearrangement joins TRBV3-1 to TRBJ1-1; D gene ambiguous. With 0 bases removed from V and 4 bases from J, the gap between germline ends came to 12 bases. Per germline, CDR1 LGHDT and CDR2 YNNKEL (reference sequence). This CDR3 contains 15 residues. This CDR3 is CASSQDLGFGTEAFF. The DNA of the CDR3 is TGTGCCAGCAGCCAAGATCTAGGGTTCGGCACTGAAGCTTTCTTT.

The chain has TRBV20-1 and TRBJ2-7; TRBD2 agrees at 7 bases. This CDR3 has 12 residues. CDR1 and CDR2 (germline): DFQATT, SNEGSKA (reference sequence). V lost 7 bases, J lost 3 bases, and 6 bases stayed unmatched. DNA for the CDR3: TGCAGTGTTCGCGGGAGCGACTACGAGCAGTACTTC. This codes for CSVRGSDYEQYF.

The V call is TRBV11-2, the J call TRBJ1-2; D gene ambiguous. The germline V and J ends were trimmed by 5 bases and 4 bases, with 17 bases remaining between them. The CDR3 contains 15 residues. The V gene's germline CDR1 is SGHAT and CDR2 FQNNGV. CDR3 protein: CASSPSGRAPYGYTF. The CDR3 region has the DNA TGTGCCAGCAGCCCCAGTGGGCGGGCTCCCTATGGCTACACCTTC.

This clonotype was counted ten times or more. The V call is TRBV5-6, the J call TRBJ1-5; the D gene is possibly TRBD1 (6 bases). Trimming cost V 4 bases and J 0 bases, with 11 bases left between them. The germline CDR1 and CDR2 sequences are SGHDT and YYEEEE. This CDR3 has 15 residues. Written as DNA, the CDR3 is TGTGCCAGCAGCACACAGGGTATTAGCAATCAGCCCCAGCATTTT. Translating it yields CASSTQGISNQPQHF. Using reference TRBV5-6 and TRBJ1-5 for the parts outside the CDR3, the full variable domain is DAGVTQSPTHLIKTRGQQVTLRCSPKSGHDTVSWYQQALGQGPQFIFQYYEEEERQRGNFPDRFSGHQFPNYSSELNVNALLLGDSALYLCASSTQGISNQPQHFGDGTRLSIL.

This clonotype was seen more than once but under ten times. J is TRBJ1-2 and V is TRBV2, with TRBD1 matching 9 bases. Trimming removed 4 bases from V and 8 bases from J; junction bases left unmatched: 14. The CDR3 extends over 16 amino acids. Germline V CDR1 and CDR2: SNHLY, FYNNEI. CDR3 nucleotides: TGTGCCAGCAGTGGCAGCGGGACAGGGTCAATTACGGGCTACACCTTC. The encoded protein is CASSGSGTGSITGYTF. Based on the CDR3 plus reference TRBV2 and TRBJ1-2, the full variable domain is EPEVTQTPSHQVTQMGQEVILRCVPISNHLYFYWYRQILGQKVEFLVSFYNNEISEKSEIFDDQFSVERPDGSNFTLKIRSTKLEDSAMYFCASSGSGTGSITGYTFGSGTRLTVV.

This clonotype came up many times. The V gene is TRBV29-1, the J gene TRBJ2-3, with D unclear. The CDR3 covers 12 residues. Germline V gene data show CDR1 as SQVTM and CDR2 as ANQGSEA. V lost 4 bases and J 6 bases, leaving 11 bases between the germline ends. In DNA form, the CDR3 reads TGCAGCGTTGTCCTTTTCGGGGATACGCAGTATTTT. Protein sequence: CSVVLFGDTQYF.

This clonotype was counted a few times. The chain combines TRBV28 with TRBJ1-1; D is unclear. Germline assignment: CDR1 MDHEN and CDR2 SYDVKM. V shed 5 bases and J shed 7 bases, with 20 bases lying between them. The CDR3 is 15 amino acids. CDR3 DNA: TGTGCCAGCAGTAGGAGAGTTCGGCAGGTGATTGAAGCTTTCTTT. Residues: CASSRRVRQVIEAFF.

The table lists this clonotype with a few counts. V is TRBV7-8 and J is TRBJ2-5; TRBD1 agrees at 7 bases. The J segment lost 13 bases and the V segment lost 3 bases, leaving 17 bases of the junction unmatched. The CDR3 spans 15 residues. Per germline, CDR1 SGHVS and CDR2 FQNEAQ. CDR3: CASSFLSGTAIKPYF. Here the CDR3 DNA reads TGTGCCAGCAGCTTCTTGTCCGGGACAGCCATAAAACCGTACTTC. Complete variable domain (other parts from reference TRBV7-8 and TRBJ2-5): GAGVSQSPRYKVAKRGQDVALRCDPISGHVSLFWYQQALGQGPEFLTYFQNEAQLDKSGLPSDRFFAERPEGSVSTLKIQRTQQEDSAVYLCASSFLSGTAIKPYFGPGTRLLVL.

V usage is TRBV7-6 and J usage is TRBJ2-3; TRBD2 is a possible D gene (6 bases). The CDR3 runs to 16 residues. Germline assignment: CDR1 SGHVS and CDR2 FNYEAQ. The germline V and J ends were trimmed by 5 bases and 2 bases, with 17 bases remaining between them. CDR3 sequence: CASSPEGAGSTDTQYF. The DNA for the CDR3 is TGTGCCAGCAGCCCTGAAGGGGCGGGGTCCACAGATACGCAGTATTTT.